What follows are 18 T cell receptor beta chains derived from one specimen sequenced in a study of blood T cell repertoires in COVID-19. The data were produced by immunoSEQ multiplex PCR, yet TCRdb's version contains in-frame clones alone and is incomplete. The sample has just under 65,000 clones, 76% seen once; the top ten hold about 47%. Sequenced input: peripheral blood. Receptors originate from a woman of 80 years or more with acute or convalescent COVID-19.

The DNA for the CDR3 is TGTGCCAGCAAGACAAGCACAGATACGCAGTATTTT. Encoded protein: CASKTSTDTQYF. V is TRBV28 and J is TRBJ2-3; no firm D call. Looked up from germline, CDR1 is MDHEN and CDR2 is SYDVKM. Trimming removed 7 bases from V and 0 bases from J, with 5 bases in between. This CDR3 has 12 residues.

The table lists this clone with many counts. This chain links TRBV5-5 with TRBJ2-2; 9 nucleotides align to TRBD1. Looked up from germline, CDR1 is SGHKS and CDR2 is YYEKEE (reference sequence). There are 15 residues in the CDR3. V trimming: 2 bases; J trimming: 6 bases; junction bases outside the gene matches: 5. The CDR3 DNA reads TGTGCCAGCAGCTTCCGGGACAGGGCCCCCGGGGAGCTGTTTTTT. Protein sequence: CASSFRDRAPGELFF.

J is TRBJ2-2 and V is TRBV4-3, with 11 bases lining up with TRBD2. Germline trimming cut 5 bases from V and 5 bases from J; bases unmatched to any gene: 7. This CDR3 is built from 16 residues. From germline, CDR1 is LGHNA and CDR2 YSLEER. The CDR3 DNA reads TGCGCCAGCAGCATCCTAGCGGGAGGTGGGACCGGGGAGCTGTTTTTT. Its translation is CASSILAGGGTGELFF.

The chain joins TRBV14 to TRBJ2-2, with 7 bases fitting TRBD2. CDR3 size: 18 residues. Trimming at V came to 4 bases and at J to 1 base, leaving 12 bases not matched to a gene. CDR1 SGHDN and CDR2 FVKESK come from the germline V gene. The CDR3 loop is CASSPRGPTSRNTGELFF. DNA for the CDR3: TGTGCCAGCAGCCCACGGGGCCCGACTAGCCGGAACACCGGGGAGCTGTTTTTT.

The sample holds one count of this clone. The rearrangement links TRBV5-1 to TRBJ1-5; 7 nucleotides agree with TRBD1. V shed 5 bases, J shed 0 bases, and the junction held 2 bases outside the gene matches. Germline V gene sequence: CDR1 SGHRS, CDR2 YFSETQ. This CDR3 region has 14 residues. The CDR3 bases are TGCGCCAGCAGTACAGGGGCTAGCAATCAGCCCCAGCATTTT. Protein sequence: CASSTGASNQPQHF.

J is TRBJ2-3 and V is TRBV19; TRBD1 aligns across 7 bases. V shed 6 bases, J shed 2 bases, and the junction held 8 bases outside the gene matches. Germline V gives CDR1 LNHDA, CDR2 SQIVND (reference sequence). The CDR3 is made up of 15 amino acids. CDR3 sequence reads: CASSRQGRTTDTQYF. CDR3 nucleotide sequence: TGTGCCAGTAGCAGACAGGGTCGAACCACAGATACGCAGTATTTT.

As to this clone: The same CDR3 arises from other DNA sequences in this sample as well. V is TRBV7-8 and J is TRBJ2-5, with 7 bases matching TRBD2. CDR1 is SGHVS, CDR2 FQNEAQ, per germline. The V gene end was trimmed by 0 bases and the J gene end by 1 base; junction bases not matched to a gene: 2. This CDR3 contains 15 residues. Here the CDR3 reads CASSLALAAQETQYF. The CDR3 DNA is TGTGCCAGCAGCTTAGCCCTAGCGGCCCAAGAGACCCAGTACTTC. The whole variable domain, filled in from reference TRBV7-8 and TRBJ2-5, reads GAGVSQSPRYKVAKRGQDVALRCDPISGHVSLFWYQQALGQGPEFLTYFQNEAQLDKSGLPSDRFFAERPEGSVSTLKIQRTQQEDSAVYLCASSLALAAQETQYFGPGTRLLVL.

The V gene is TRBV7-2, the J gene TRBJ1-5, with 7 bases identical to TRBD1. From germline, CDR1 is SGHTA and CDR2 FQGNSA. The ends lost 5 bases at V and 6 bases at J; junction bases unmatched: 7. The CDR3 sequence is 14 residues long. The DNA of the CDR3 is TGTGCCAGCAGCCTGACAGGGTATGCTCAGCCCCAGCATTTT. Its translation is CASSLTGYAQPQHF.

The chain has TRBV7-9 and TRBJ2-3; 8 positions agree with TRBD2. In germline, CDR1 is SEHNR, CDR2 FQNEAQ (reference sequence). This CDR3 contains 13 residues. V lost 5 bases and J lost 5; bases outside the gene matches: 3. CDR3 region: CASSAGGEDTQYF. In DNA, the CDR3 is TGTGCCAGCAGCGCCGGGGGGGAAGATACGCAGTATTTT.

The sample holds many counts of this clone. The V and J genes are TRBV5-4 and TRBJ2-7; 12 nucleotides align to TRBD2. J was trimmed by 4 bases and V by 0 bases; bases with no gene match: 2. CDR1 is SGHNT and CDR2 is YYREEE in the germline V gene (reference sequence). This CDR3 has 15 residues. CDR3 sequence reads: CASSLGGTSGYEQYF. CDR3 in DNA: TGTGCCAGCAGCTTGGGCGGGACTAGCGGGTACGAGCAGTACTTC.

The V call is TRBV15, the J call TRBJ1-2, with 7 bases fitting TRBD1. CDR3 size: 13 residues. V lost 6 bases, J lost 6 bases, and 7 bases stayed unmatched. Germline V lookup: CDR1 LNHNV, CDR2 YYDKDF (reference sequence). CDR3 sequence reads: CATRRTGADGYTF. The DNA for the CDR3 is TGTGCCACCAGAAGGACAGGCGCGGATGGCTACACCTTC.

V is TRBV4-1 and J is TRBJ1-1, with unresolved D. CDR3 length: 16 residues. Germline CDR1 reads MGHRA; CDR2 reads YSYEKL. V lost 2 bases to trimming and J lost 1 base, with 14 bases between them. The CDR3 here is CASSQSPSTGNTEAFF. CDR3 bases: TGCGCCAGCAGCCAAAGCCCCAGTACGGGGAACACTGAAGCTTTCTTT.

Here the CDR3 reads CATSRGFTSTDTQYF. CDR3 bases: TGTGCCACCTCAAGGGGGTTTACTAGCACAGATACGCAGTATTTT. The chain combines TRBV28 with TRBJ2-3; tentative D call: TRBD1 (6 bases). V shed 10 bases and J shed 0 bases, with 17 bases lying between them. Germline values: CDR1 MDHEN, CDR2 SYDVKM. This CDR3 comprises 15 residues.

The CDR3 protein is CASSWTSGSSYNEQFF. The CDR3 nucleotides read TGTGCCAGCAGCTGGACTAGCGGGAGCTCCTACAATGAGCAGTTCTTC. J is TRBJ2-1 and V is TRBV7-3; 13 bases line up with TRBD2. Trimming removed 4 bases from V and 0 bases from J; junction bases left unmatched: 0. The CDR3 runs 16 residues. Germline V gives CDR1 SGHTA, CDR2 FQGTGA.

This rearrangement joins TRBV7-8 to TRBJ2-1; TRBD2 aligns across 9 bases. Germline-derived CDR1 and CDR2 are SGHVS and FQNEAQ. The CDR3 runs 15 residues. The J segment lost 10 bases and the V segment lost 6 bases, leaving 13 bases of the junction unmatched. Written as DNA, the CDR3 is TGTGCCAGCAGACCCGGGACTAGCTCCTCAGGGGAGCAGTTCTTC. It codes for CASRPGTSSSGEQFF. The variable domain in full, with the rest retrieved from reference TRBV7-8 and TRBJ2-1, is GAGVSQSPRYKVAKRGQDVALRCDPISGHVSLFWYQQALGQGPEFLTYFQNEAQLDKSGLPSDRFFAERPEGSVSTLKIQRTQQEDSAVYLCASRPGTSSSGEQFFGPGTRLTVL.

This clone was counted at least ten times. The chain joins TRBV28 to TRBJ1-2; 7 nucleotides match TRBD1. Germline-derived CDR1 and CDR2 are MDHEN and SYDVKM. The junction had 3 bases not matched to a gene; V was cut back by 6 bases and J by 2 bases. The length of the CDR3 is 13 residues. This CDR3 is CASRSGQNYGYTF. CDR3 coding DNA: TGTGCCAGCAGATCGGGACAGAACTATGGCTACACCTTC.

The count of this clone is one. CDR3 DNA: TGTGCCAGCAGTTACTCCGGGGGGGCCTACAATGAGCAGTTCTTC. Translating gives CASSYSGGAYNEQFF. The chain uses TRBV6-5 and TRBJ2-1; 8 bases are a match to TRBD2. Germline loops: CDR1 MNHEY, CDR2 SVGAGI. This CDR3 comprises 15 residues. Trimming cost V 0 bases and J 2 bases; bases outside gene matches: 0.

The rearrangement uses TRBV7-9 and TRBJ1-5, with a possible D match to TRBD1 (5 bases). Trimming stripped 5 bases from V and 5 bases from J, with 7 bases between. CDR1 SEHNR and CDR2 FQNEAQ come from the germline V gene (reference sequence). This CDR3 spans 12 amino acids. The CDR3 sequence is CASSQGDQPQHF. Written as DNA, the CDR3 is TGTGCCAGCAGCCAAGGGGATCAGCCCCAGCATTTT. Drawing the rest from reference TRBV7-9 and TRBJ1-5, the complete variable domain is DTGVSQNPRHKITKRGQNVTFRCDPISEHNRLYWYRQTLGQGPEFLTYFQNEAQLEKSRLLSDRFSAERPKGSFSTLEIQRTEQGDSAMYLCASSQGDQPQHFGDGTRLSIL.